These 25 T cell receptor beta chains were all obtained from the same sample, sequenced in a study of Ad26.COV2.S vaccination and SARS-CoV-2 variants. Specified treatment: roughly 19 received Ad26.COV2.S at low or high dose, single or two shots; several received placebo; per-sample allocation not given. Sampling took place 63 days after the first vaccine or placebo injection. Only in-frame clones appear in the TCRdb table, and some are missing; sequencing was by immunoSEQ multiplex PCR. This table has hundreds of thousands of clones, roughly 90% appearing once. The sequencing used peripheral blood, collected in a trial of Ad26.COV2.S vaccine versus placebo. The receptors were sampled from a person aged 18-60 years who received the Ad26.COV2.S COVID-19 vaccine or a placebo.

The rearrangement links TRBV3-1 (or the pseudogene TRBV3-2) to TRBJ2-1; 7 bases are a match to TRBD2. CDR3 length equals 16 residues. The V gene end was trimmed by 4 bases and the J gene end by 1 base; junction bases not matched to a gene: 7. Germline CDR1 reads LGHDT; CDR2 reads YNNKEL (reference sequence). CDR3 loop: CASSLDGRISYNEQFF. The CDR3 nucleotides read TGTGCCAGCAGCCTGGACGGGAGGATTTCCTACAATGAGCAGTTCTTC.

The chain joins TRBV14 to TRBJ2-7, with D perhaps matching TRBD1 or TRBD2 (5 bases each). This CDR3 is 16 amino acids long. Germline CDR1 SGHDN, CDR2 FVKESK. The ends were cut back, 0 bases at V and 0 bases at J, with 12 bases in the middle. CDR3 region: CASSQDSGTFSYEQYF. The CDR3 region has the DNA TGTGCCAGCAGCCAAGACTCCGGGACCTTCTCCTACGAGCAGTACTTC.

J is TRBJ2-1 and V is TRBV4-1; TRBD1 aligns across 7 bases. Germline V gives CDR1 MGHRA, CDR2 YSYEKL. The CDR3 consists of 12 residues. J lost 9 bases, V lost 4 bases, and 3 bases had no gene match. The CDR3 loop reads CASSRDRAEQFF. CDR3 coding DNA: TGCGCCAGCAGCCGAGACAGGGCTGAGCAGTTCTTC.

The J gene is TRBJ1-2, the V gene TRBV6-2 or TRBV6-3, with a tentative D call TRBD1 (6 bases). Germline V CDR1 and CDR2: MNHEY, SVGEGT. Deletions cut 2 bases from V and 7 bases from J, with 17 bases between. This CDR3 has 15 residues. Written as DNA, the CDR3 is TGTGCCAGCAGTTACCTCCACCCAGGGGTGTCTGGCTACACCTTC. Amino acid sequence: CASSYLHPGVSGYTF.

The V gene is TRBV12-3 or TRBV12-4, the J gene TRBJ2-1; D is tentatively TRBD1 or TRBD2 (5 bases each). CDR3 length equals 13 residues. Trimming removed 4 bases from V and 12 bases from J, with 16 bases in between. CDR3 amino acids: CASSSPPGAWQFF. CDR3 coding DNA: TGTGCCAGCAGTTCTCCCCCCGGGGCTTGGCAGTTCTTC.

The V gene is TRBV10-3, the J gene TRBJ2-7, with TRBD2 matching over 14 bases. CDR3 length: 15 amino acids. V lost 11 bases, J lost 7 bases, and 13 bases stayed unmatched. Germline V gene sequence: CDR1 ENHRY, CDR2 SYGVKD. This chain's CDR3 is CAVNLGLAGEGEQYF. Here the CDR3 DNA reads TGTGCCGTAAACCTGGGACTAGCGGGAGAGGGTGAGCAGTACTTC.

This clone showed up just once. The V and J genes are TRBV5-1 and TRBJ1-4; tentative D call: TRBD1 (5 bases). The CDR3 runs 13 residues. Germline assignment: CDR1 SGHRS and CDR2 YFSETQ. V shed 3 bases and J shed 4 bases, with 7 bases lying between them. Here the CDR3 reads CASSWGDNEKLFF. The CDR3 nucleotides are TGCGCCAGCAGCTGGGGGGATAATGAAAAACTGTTTTTT.

The rearrangement joins TRBV5-1 to TRBJ1-1; D perhaps matches TRBD1 (5 bases). V lost 5 bases and J lost 8, with 16 bases in between. The CDR3 runs to 13 residues. Germline CDR1 is SGHRS and CDR2 is YFSETQ. The CDR3 nucleotides read TGCGCCAGCAGTTCCCTGGAGGGGTTCGAAGCTTTCTTT. Translating it yields CASSSLEGFEAFF.

The V gene is TRBV6-1, the J gene TRBJ2-3; 9 bases match TRBD2. CDR3 size: 17 residues. The V gene's germline CDR1 is MNHNS and CDR2 SASEGT. Losses at the gene ends were 3 bases for V and 1 base for J; bases not matched to a gene: 8. The CDR3, as DNA: TGTGCCAGCAGTGAGGCAGCGGGAGGCTCGGGCACAGATACGCAGTATTTT. Translation: CASSEAAGGSGTDTQYF.

The gene calls are TRBV5-1 and TRBJ1-2, with a tentative D call TRBD1 (6 bases). The CDR3 has 14 amino acids. Deletions cut 4 bases from V and 8 bases from J, with 18 bases between. Germline V gene data show CDR1 as SGHRS and CDR2 as YFSETQ. The CDR3 sequence: CASSNEQGREGYTF. CDR3 bases: TGCGCCAGCAGCAATGAACAGGGACGGGAAGGCTACACCTTC.

V gene TRBV29-1 combines with J gene TRBJ2-3; D possibly uses TRBD1 or TRBD2 (5 bases each). Looked up from germline, CDR1 is SQVTM and CDR2 is ANQGSEA. This CDR3 region has 13 residues. V was cut by 1 base and J by 4 bases, with 9 bases left in between. CDR3 DNA: TGCAGCGTTGAAGCGGGGCTCCCAGATACGCAGTATTTT. It is translated as CSVEAGLPDTQYF.

The CDR3 sequence is CASSQDGGRAYTGELFF. The CDR3 bases are TGTGCCAGCAGCCAAGACGGCGGGAGGGCCTACACCGGGGAGCTGTTTTTT. The J gene is TRBJ2-2, the V gene TRBV4-2; TRBD2 matches 9 bases. Germline CDR1 and CDR2: LGHNA and YNFKEQ. The CDR3 contains 17 residues. Trimming at V came to 0 bases and at J to 3 bases, leaving 5 bases not matched to a gene.

The chain links TRBV19 to TRBJ1-3; D uncertain. The CDR3 sequence is 14 residues long. Germline CDR1 LNHDA, CDR2 SQIVND (reference sequence). Trimming pared 3 bases from V and 0 bases from J, leaving 6 bases between. Here the CDR3 reads CASSIRASGNTIYF. The CDR3 DNA reads TGTGCCAGTAGTATTCGGGCCTCTGGAAACACCATATATTTT.

This clone was detected a few times. This sequence joins TRBV11-2 and TRBJ1-6; D is possibly TRBD1 (5 bases). Trimming removed 2 bases from V and 5 bases from J, with 10 bases in between. The CDR3 is made up of 15 amino acids. Germline V gene sequence: CDR1 SGHAT, CDR2 FQNNGV. CDR3 coding DNA: TGTGCCAGCAGCTTAATCGGGGGGAATAATTCACCCCTCCACTTT. Amino acids: CASSLIGGNNSPLHF. Full variable domain (outside the CDR3, taken from reference TRBV11-2 and TRBJ1-6): EAGVAQSPRYKIIEKRQSVAFWCNPISGHATLYWYQQILGQGPKLLIQFQNNGVVDDSQLPKDRFSAERLKGVDSTLKIQPAKLEDSAVYLCASSLIGGNNSPLHFGNGTRLTVT.

A word on this clone: The same CDR3 also results from other DNA sequences found in this sample. The V call is TRBV7-9, the J call TRBJ1-1; D not resolved. The CDR3 length is 12 residues. V was trimmed by 1 base and J by 4 bases, leaving 4 bases between them. Germline CDR1 reads SEHNR; CDR2 reads FQNEAQ (reference sequence). Written as DNA, the CDR3 is TGTGCCAGCAGCTTAGGGGCCACTGAAGCTTTCTTT. Translation gives CASSLGATEAFF.

The chain has TRBV30 and TRBJ1-2; unclear D gene. The CDR3 consists of 14 residues. CDR1 and CDR2 from the germline V gene are GTSNPN and SVGIG (reference sequence). V was cut by 2 bases and J by 2 bases, with 12 bases left in between. CDR3 loop: CAWSQQTTNYGYTF. CDR3 sequence (DNA): TGTGCCTGGAGTCAACAGACGACAAACTATGGCTACACCTTC.

Details on this clone: A junction boundary mismatches the germline segment, possibly from a read error. The chain uses TRBV19 and TRBJ2-7; a possible D gene is TRBD1 (5 bases). The CDR3 loop spans 10 amino acids. CDR1 is LNHDA and CDR2 is SQIVND in the germline V gene (reference sequence). The CDR3: CASCRVGPFF. The CDR3 DNA reads TGTGCCAGTTGCAGGGTGGGTCCTTTCTTC.

In this sample, this clone turned up a few times. The chain's CDR3 is CASSPGSPYEQYF. CDR3 in DNA: TGTGCCAGCAGCCCAGGGTCCCCTTACGAGCAGTACTTC. The chain joins TRBV5-6 to TRBJ2-7, with D perhaps matching TRBD1 (5 bases). This CDR3 contains 13 residues. Trimming stripped 4 bases from V and 4 bases from J, with 12 bases between. Per germline, CDR1 SGHDT and CDR2 YYEEEE.

The DNA for the CDR3 is TGCGCCAGCAGCCACAGCGGGGGGGCCGACAATGAGCAGTTCTTC. Residues: CASSHSGGADNEQFF. The V gene is TRBV4-1, the J gene TRBJ2-1; the match to TRBD2 covers 10 bases. Germline V CDR1 and CDR2: MGHRA, YSYEKL. The V and J ends lost 3 bases and 5 bases, in that order; junction bases with no gene match: 4. The CDR3 sequence is 15 residues long.

This clone was detected once. The chain combines TRBV23-1 with TRBJ2-7, with D perhaps assigned TRBD1 or TRBD2 (6 bases each). TRBV23-1 qualifies as an ORF whose function is uncertain. V dropped 2 bases and J dropped 5 bases, with 19 bases sitting between them. The CDR3 is 16 residues long. Written as DNA, the CDR3 is TGCGCCAGCAGTCAAGGGGGGCGAACAGCCATGGACGAGCAGTACTTC. Amino acids: CASSQGGRTAMDEQYF.

The chain recombines TRBV3-1 (or the pseudogene TRBV3-2) with TRBJ1-2; no clear D gene. V gave up 1 base and J gave up 8 bases, with 8 bases separating them. The CDR3 extends over 12 amino acids. In germline, CDR1 is LGHDT, CDR2 YNNKEL (reference sequence). CDR3 sequence reads: CASSQGREGYTF. CDR3 coding DNA: TGTGCCAGCAGCCAAGGTAGGGAAGGCTACACCTTC.

In its sample, this clone was seen a few times. The same CDR3 is also encoded by other DNA sequences in this sample. The chain joins TRBV12-3 or TRBV12-4 to TRBJ1-2; D unclear. This CDR3 is built from 13 residues. Trimming took 2 bases from V and 0 from J, leaving 4 bases between them. As DNA, the CDR3 is TGTGCCAGCAGTTTACAGACTAACTATGGCTACACCTTC. Protein product: CASSLQTNYGYTF.

The chain couples TRBV9 to TRBJ1-2; D unclear. Germline V gene data show CDR1 as SGDLS and CDR2 as YYNGEE. The CDR3 runs to 16 residues. V gave up 4 bases and J gave up 4 bases, with 20 bases separating them. The DNA of the CDR3 is TGTGCCAGCAGCCCCAGACTGGCACGGGAGGGCTATGGCTACACCTTC. Its protein is CASSPRLAREGYGYTF.

The chain joins TRBV7-6 to TRBJ2-2; 7 bases match TRBD2. V gave up 4 bases and J gave up 0 bases; unmatched junction bases: 8. Germline lookup yields CDR1 SGHVS and CDR2 FNYEAQ. This CDR3 is built from 17 residues. The CDR3 reads CASSWGGSEPNTGELFF. The CDR3 DNA follows: TGTGCCAGCAGCTGGGGCGGGAGCGAACCGAACACCGGGGAGCTGTTTTTT.

This rearrangement joins TRBV9 to TRBJ2-7; D may be TRBD1 or TRBD2 (5 bases each). The germline gives CDR1 SGDLS, CDR2 YYNGEE. The CDR3 is made up of 15 amino acids. The ends were cut back, 0 bases at V and 3 bases at J, with 13 bases in the middle. The chain's CDR3 is CASSVGGSGVYEQYF. In DNA, the CDR3 is TGTGCCAGCAGCGTAGGGGGGAGCGGTGTCTACGAGCAGTACTTC.